This paragraph reports one T cell receptor (beta chain). This sample is drawn from a study of cytomegalovirus exposure and HLA in healthy donors. The length of the CDR3 is 15 residues. With 3 bases clipped from V and 4 bases from J, the junction kept 4 bases outside the gene matches. Germline V gene lookup returns CDR1 KGHSH and CDR2 LQKENI. PCR amplification relied on 60 Vbeta primers (plus 13 Jbeta primers). TCRdb keeps only in-frame clones here, not all; method: immunoSEQ multiplex PCR. The sample contains 180,000 or so clones, approximately 84% of which appear only once. The source material was PBMCs. The chain links TRBV18 to TRBJ1-5; TRBD1 agrees at 9 bases. This TCR was recovered from a female donor in good health and CMV-seronegative. CDR3 DNA sequence: TGTGCCAGCTCACCGGGACAGGGATTAAATCAGCCCCAGCATTTT. It is translated as CASSPGQGLNQPQHF.